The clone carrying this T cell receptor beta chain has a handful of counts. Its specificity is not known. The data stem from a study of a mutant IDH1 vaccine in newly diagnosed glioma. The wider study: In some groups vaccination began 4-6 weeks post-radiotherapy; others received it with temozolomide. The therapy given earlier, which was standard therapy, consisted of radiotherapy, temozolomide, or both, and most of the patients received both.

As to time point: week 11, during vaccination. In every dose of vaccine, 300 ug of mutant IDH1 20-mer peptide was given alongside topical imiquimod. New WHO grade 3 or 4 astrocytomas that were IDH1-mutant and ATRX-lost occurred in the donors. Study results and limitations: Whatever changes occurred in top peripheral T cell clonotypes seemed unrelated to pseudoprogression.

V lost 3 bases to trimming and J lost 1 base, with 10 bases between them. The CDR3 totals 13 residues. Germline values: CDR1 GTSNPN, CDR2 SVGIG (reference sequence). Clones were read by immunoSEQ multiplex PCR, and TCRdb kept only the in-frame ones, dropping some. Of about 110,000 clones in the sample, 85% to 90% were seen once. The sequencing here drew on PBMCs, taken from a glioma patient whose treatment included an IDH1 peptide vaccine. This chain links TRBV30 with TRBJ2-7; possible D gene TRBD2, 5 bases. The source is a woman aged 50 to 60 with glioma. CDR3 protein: CAWSGVISYEQYF. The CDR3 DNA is TGTGCCTGGAGCGGGGTTATATCCTACGAGCAGTACTTC.